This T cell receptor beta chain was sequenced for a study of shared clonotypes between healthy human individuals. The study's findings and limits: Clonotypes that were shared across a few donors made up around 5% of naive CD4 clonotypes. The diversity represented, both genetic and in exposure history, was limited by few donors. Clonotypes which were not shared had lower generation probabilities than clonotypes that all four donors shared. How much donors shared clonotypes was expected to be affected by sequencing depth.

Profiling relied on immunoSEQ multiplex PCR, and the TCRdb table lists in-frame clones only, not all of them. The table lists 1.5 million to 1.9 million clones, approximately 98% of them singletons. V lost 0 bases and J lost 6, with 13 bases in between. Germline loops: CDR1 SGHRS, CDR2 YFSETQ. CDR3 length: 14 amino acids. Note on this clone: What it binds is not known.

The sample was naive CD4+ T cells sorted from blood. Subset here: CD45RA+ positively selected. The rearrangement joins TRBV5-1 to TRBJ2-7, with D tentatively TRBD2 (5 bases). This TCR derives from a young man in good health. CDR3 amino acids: CASSLGRSGSEQYF. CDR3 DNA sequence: TGCGCCAGCAGCTTGGGGCGGTCGGGGAGCGAGCAGTACTTC.